The source of this TCR beta chain is a study of blood T cell repertoires in COVID-19. Study-wide background: The study drew acute and convalescent COVID-19 samples from the United States, Italy and Spain.

The V segment lost 3 bases and the J segment 8 bases; nucleotides outside the gene matches: 3. Germline V lookup: CDR1 MGHRA, CDR2 YSYEKL. The CDR3 sequence is 14 residues long. Per the authors' pipeline: Amplification of reference gene primers was used by the study to estimate nucleated cell counts. Libraries were prepared by immunoSEQ multiplex PCR; TCRdb keeps only in-frame clonotypes and omits some of them. V, J and clone size are taken as reported in that table, and D and trimming were inferred from the DNA itself. The sample holds over 200,000 clones, less than 90% seen once. This clone came up once.

V and J are TRBV4-1 and TRBJ1-4, with TRBD1 matching 10 bases. The sequenced sample consisted of peripheral blood. The TCR comes from a man aged 40-50 years with active or convalescent COVID-19. The CDR3 DNA follows: TGCGCCAGCAGCCAGGGACAGGGGTGGGAAAAACTGTTTTTT. Translating gives CASSQGQGWEKLFF.